This TCR beta chain was captured by sequencing in a study of identical twins. MiXCR, run by TCRdb on the 5' RACE reads, gives a single entry per CDR3 protein. The sample comprises 700,000 to 950,000 distinct CDR3 sequences, roughly an eighth of which are singletons, and around 1.5% rests with the top ten. There are a few counts of this clonotype. CDR3 length: 13 residues. V gave up 7 bases and J gave up 2 bases, with 11 bases separating them. CDR1 and CDR2 from the germline V gene are SNHLY and FYNNEI. This sample also appeared in a second study, on yellow fever vaccine responses in identical twins. That source notes: Twins reportedly showed a vaccine T cell response that seemed partly convergent and partly personalized.

J is TRBJ1-1 and V is TRBV2; perhaps TRBD1 as D (5 bases). This clonotype originated in a woman between 18 and 30 years old in good health. The specimen was PBMCs. The CDR3 DNA is TGTGCCAGCATTACGGACACAAACACTGAAGCTTTCTTT. Amino acids: CASITDTNTEAFF.